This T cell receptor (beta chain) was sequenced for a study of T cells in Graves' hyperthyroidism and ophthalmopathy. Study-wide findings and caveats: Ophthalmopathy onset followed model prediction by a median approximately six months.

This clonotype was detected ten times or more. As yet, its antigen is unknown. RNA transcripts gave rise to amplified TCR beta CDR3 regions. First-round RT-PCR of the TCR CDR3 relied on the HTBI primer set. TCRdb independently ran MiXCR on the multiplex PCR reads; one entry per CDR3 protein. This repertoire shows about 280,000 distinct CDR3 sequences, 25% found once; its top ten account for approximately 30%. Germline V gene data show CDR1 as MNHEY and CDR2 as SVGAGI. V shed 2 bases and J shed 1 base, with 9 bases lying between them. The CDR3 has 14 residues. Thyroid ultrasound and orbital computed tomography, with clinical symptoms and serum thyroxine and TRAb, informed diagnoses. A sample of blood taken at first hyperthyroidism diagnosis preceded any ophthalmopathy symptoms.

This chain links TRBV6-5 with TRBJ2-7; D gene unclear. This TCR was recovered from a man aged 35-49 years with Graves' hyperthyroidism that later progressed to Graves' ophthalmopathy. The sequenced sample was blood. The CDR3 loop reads CASSYQIASYEQYF. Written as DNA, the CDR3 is TGTGCCAGCAGTTACCAGATAGCATCCTACGAGCAGTACTTC.